The TCR beta chain under discussion was sequenced for a study of CD8+ T cells in alopecia areata. Study-wide results and limits: Clonality exceeded that of normal scalp in lesional scalp, most notably in alopecia totalis/universalis.

The CDR3 totals 16 residues. Trimming removed 5 bases from V and 0 bases from J, with 17 bases in between. Germline V lookup: CDR1 SGHTA, CDR2 FQGNSA. RNA was extracted and reverse transcribed into cDNA as the sequencing template. The protocol was immunoSEQ multiplex PCR, while the TCRdb copy is restricted to in-frame clones and leaves out a portion. This table has roughly 130,000 clones, 45% to 60% appearing once. As to this clone: What it recognizes is unknown.

The TCR was taken from a human donor with alopecia areata. The material was CD4+ T cells sorted from blood, obtained at week 0. This chain joins TRBV7-2 and TRBJ2-7; tentatively, D is TRBD2 (6 bases). The CDR3 DNA follows: TGTGCCAGCAGCACCCGCGGGCGGGGTACCTCCTACGAGCAGTACTTC. Protein sequence: CASSTRGRGTSYEQYF.